Each of the 22 T cell receptor beta chains below was sequenced from the same sample in a study of T cell responses to AZD1222 COVID-19 vaccine. Assay used: immunoSEQ multiplex PCR; TCRdb lists only in-frame clones, some missing. Here the sample spans 150,000 to 200,000 clones, 93% being singletons. Sequenced material: peripheral blood, taken on day 0 of AZD1222 vaccination. These receptors were taken from an adult in good health.

This sequence joins TRBV5-1 and TRBJ2-1; 10 bases map to TRBD2. This CDR3 spans 15 amino acids. Germline lookup yields CDR1 SGHRS and CDR2 YFSETQ. With 4 bases clipped from V and 4 bases from J, the junction kept 5 bases outside the gene matches. In DNA form, the CDR3 reads TGCGCCAGCAGCCAACTAGCGGGAACATACAATGAGCAGTTCTTC. Encoded protein: CASSQLAGTYNEQFF.

The CDR3 spells CASSESLGITGELFF. The CDR3 DNA is TGCGCCAGCAGCGAATCGCTAGGTATCACCGGGGAGCTGTTTTTT. The chain is built from TRBV5-1 and TRBJ2-2; unclear D gene. The V end was cut by 4 bases, the J end by 4 bases, with 14 bases between. Per germline, CDR1 SGHRS and CDR2 YFSETQ. The CDR3 spans 15 residues.

V is TRBV5-6 and J is TRBJ1-1; 10 bases agree with TRBD1. The CDR3 has 15 amino acids. CDR1 and CDR2 from the germline V gene are SGHDT and YYEEEE. Unmatched junction bases numbered 14, after V lost 4 bases and J lost 11 bases. The CDR3 is CASSTTFRDRGEAFF. The CDR3 DNA reads as TGTGCCAGCAGCACTACTTTCCGGGACAGGGGAGAGGCTTTCTTT.

This chain uses TRBV11-2 with TRBJ2-2, with D uncertain. This CDR3 has 13 amino acids. V was trimmed by 1 base and J by 5 bases, leaving 5 bases between them. The germline CDR1 and CDR2 sequences are SGHAT and FQNNGV. Here the CDR3 reads CASSLAHTGELFF. CDR3 DNA: TGTGCCAGCAGCTTAGCACATACCGGGGAGCTGTTTTTT.

This clone was counted once. The chain carries TRBV4-1 and TRBJ2-1, with 7 bases identical to TRBD2. V lost 4 bases and J lost 4; bases outside the gene matches: 13. From germline, CDR1 is MGHRA and CDR2 YSYEKL. CDR3 length: 17 amino acids. Written as DNA, the CDR3 is TGCGCCAGCAGCCCAGGACCGCGGGGGATAGAGTACAATGAGCAGTTCTTC. It yields the protein CASSPGPRGIEYNEQFF.

DNA for the CDR3: TGTGCCTGGAGTCCCGGGACAGGGGCGGGTGGCTACACCTTC. Amino acids: CAWSPGTGAGGYTF. V usage is TRBV30 and J usage is TRBJ1-2; 10 nucleotides align to TRBD1. From germline, CDR1 is GTSNPN and CDR2 SVGIG (reference sequence). The CDR3 has 14 amino acids. The V segment lost 2 bases and the J segment 7 bases; nucleotides outside the gene matches: 7. Drawing the rest from reference TRBV30 and TRBJ1-2, the complete variable domain is SQTIHQWPATLVQPVGSPLSLECTVEGTSNPNLYWYRQAAGRGLQLLFYSVGIGQISSEVPQNLSASRPQDRQFILSSKKLLLSDSGFYLCAWSPGTGAGGYTFGSGTRLTVV.

Here the CDR3 DNA reads TGTGCCAGCAGTTTAGGGGGGGTGGAAGGGAACACTGAAGCTTTCTTT. It translates to CASSLGGVEGNTEAFF. The chain links TRBV28 to TRBJ1-1; D is perhaps TRBD1 (5 bases). Germline assignment: CDR1 MDHEN and CDR2 SYDVKM. V was clipped by 2 bases and J by 1 base, with 14 bases between them. The CDR3 loop spans 16 amino acids. The complete variable domain, with remaining parts taken from reference TRBV28 and TRBJ1-1, reads DVKVTQSSRYLVKRTGEKVFLECVQDMDHENMFWYRQDPGLGLRLIYFSYDVKMKEKGDIPEGYSVSREKKERFSLILESASTNQTSMYLCASSLGGVEGNTEAFFGQGTRLTVV.

The chain combines TRBV2 with TRBJ1-1; possibly TRBD1 for D (5 bases). The germline V gene encodes CDR1 SNHLY and CDR2 FYNNEI. V was pared by 6 bases and J by 4 bases, with 12 bases between. The CDR3 length is 13 residues. CDR3 in DNA: TGTGCCAGCAGAACCAGACAGTCCACTGAAGCTTTCTTT. Translated, it gives CASRTRQSTEAFF.

This clone was detected once. This sequence joins TRBV6-5 and TRBJ2-1, with 8 bases matching TRBD2. The length of the CDR3 is 15 residues. V trimming: 5 bases; J trimming: 8 bases; junction bases outside the gene matches: 11. CDR1 and CDR2 (germline): MNHEY, SVGAGI. The CDR3 DNA follows: TGTGCCAGCAGTAATCCGGGACTAGGCATCGATGAGCAGTTCTTC. Its translation is CASSNPGLGIDEQFF.

This clone was found once. The chain carries TRBV7-2 and TRBJ2-4, with TRBD2 matching over 8 bases. The V gene's germline CDR1 is SGHTA and CDR2 FQGNSA. CDR3 length equals 14 residues. The trim removed 5 bases at V and 4 bases at J, leaving 4 bases unmatched. The CDR3 DNA is TGTGCCAGCAGCCCGGGGACTAGTAAAAACATTCAGTACTTC. Residues: CASSPGTSKNIQYF.

The V call is TRBV19, the J call TRBJ1-1, with TRBD1 matching 10 bases. Germline assignment: CDR1 LNHDA and CDR2 SQIVND (reference sequence). CDR3 length equals 14 residues. Trimming at V came to 5 bases and at J to 4 bases, leaving 4 bases not matched to a gene. DNA of the CDR3: TGTGCCAGTAGTCTGGGACAGGGGAGCACTGAAGCTTTCTTT. It translates to CASSLGQGSTEAFF.

This clone was observed once. The chain employs TRBV27 and TRBJ1-2; 8 bases line up with TRBD1. Germline trimming cut 6 bases from V and 4 bases from J; bases unmatched to any gene: 7. In germline, CDR1 is MNHEY, CDR2 SMNVEV (reference sequence). The CDR3 runs to 14 residues. The CDR3 protein is CASRGQGATYGYTF. The CDR3 nucleotides are TGTGCCAGCAGAGGGCAGGGGGCGACCTATGGCTACACCTTC.

This clone was detected only a few times. The V and J genes are TRBV19 and TRBJ2-1; D is unclear. Deletions cut 3 bases from V and 4 bases from J, with 10 bases between. Germline V gene data show CDR1 as LNHDA and CDR2 as SQIVND (reference sequence). This CDR3 is 14 amino acids long. The CDR3 sequence: CASSIRSDYNEQFF. The CDR3 nucleotides read TGTGCCAGTAGTATCCGATCAGATTACAATGAGCAGTTCTTC.

This clone was seen a single time. The chain is built from TRBV6-5 and TRBJ1-2; 9 nucleotides match TRBD1. Per germline, CDR1 MNHEY and CDR2 SVGAGI. The CDR3 totals 14 residues. V lost 0 bases to trimming and J lost 7 bases; unmatched junction nucleotides: 3. This CDR3 reads CASSYSNRGLGYTF. CDR3 nucleotides: TGTGCCAGCAGTTACTCGAACAGGGGGCTTGGCTACACCTTC.

The chain employs TRBV6-5 and TRBJ1-1, with 11 bases lining up with TRBD1. V lost 6 bases, J lost 4 bases, and 7 bases stayed unmatched. This CDR3 has 15 residues. CDR1 MNHEY and CDR2 SVGAGI come from the germline V gene. CDR3 in amino acids: CASSEGTGGSTEAFF. The CDR3 DNA follows: TGTGCCAGCAGCGAGGGGACAGGGGGTTCCACTGAAGCTTTCTTT.

The chain has TRBV7-9 and TRBJ1-2; D uncertain. Germline CDR1 and CDR2: SEHNR and FQNEAQ (reference sequence). The V and J ends lost 5 bases and 2 bases respectively, with 18 bases between them. CDR3 size: 16 residues. The CDR3, as DNA: TGTGCCAGCAGCGTACCACCCGGAGCAGCCAACTATGGCTACACCTTC. Its protein product is CASSVPPGAANYGYTF.

The chain couples TRBV30 to TRBJ1-6, with TRBD1 matching 9 bases. The V segment lost 7 bases and the J segment 7 bases; nucleotides outside the gene matches: 5. The CDR3 covers 13 residues. Looked up from germline, CDR1 is GTSNPN and CDR2 is SVGIG (reference sequence). CDR3 sequence: CALDRGFNSPLHF. As DNA, the CDR3 is TGTGCCTTAGACAGGGGGTTCAATTCACCCCTCCACTTT.

V and J are TRBV13 and TRBJ1-2, with 7 bases lining up with TRBD1. CDR1 and CDR2 (germline): PRHDT, FYEKMQ (reference sequence). Trimming at V came to 5 bases and at J to 5 bases, leaving 11 bases not matched to a gene. This CDR3 is 15 amino acids long. The CDR3 sequence: CASSNSGQLVYGYTF. The CDR3, as DNA: TGTGCCAGCAGCAACTCGGGACAGCTAGTTTATGGCTACACCTTC.

The chain's CDR3 is CASSIARTNYGYTF. For the CDR3, the DNA is TGTGCCAGTAGTATAGCGCGGACAAACTATGGCTACACCTTC. This rearrangement joins TRBV19 to TRBJ1-2; D might be TRBD1 (5 bases). The CDR3 runs 14 residues. Germline V gives CDR1 LNHDA, CDR2 SQIVND (reference sequence). V was cut by 1 base and J by 2 bases, with 8 bases left in between.

The gene calls are TRBV6-4 and TRBJ1-2; D not certain. The CDR3 has 13 residues. CDR1 and CDR2 from the germline V gene are MRHNA and SNTAGT. V shed 3 bases and J shed 5 bases, with 10 bases lying between them. Here the CDR3 reads CASSEKGWYGYTF. The CDR3 DNA follows: TGTGCCAGCAGTGAAAAGGGTTGGTATGGCTACACCTTC.

V usage is TRBV19 and J usage is TRBJ2-5, with unresolved D. Per the germline V gene, CDR1 is LNHDA and CDR2 is SQIVND (reference sequence). CDR3 length: 13 amino acids. Between the trimmed V and J ends, which lost 5 bases and 3 bases, there was a span of 10 bases. CDR3 sequence (DNA): TGTGCCAGTAGTGGCCCCGGTAAAGAGACCCAGTACTTC. This codes for CASSGPGKETQYF.

The rearrangement joins TRBV12-3 or TRBV12-4 to TRBJ2-1; D is possibly TRBD2 (6 bases). The V end lost 5 bases, the J end lost 9 bases, and 11 bases lay between the germline ends. This CDR3 region has 12 residues. This chain's CDR3 is CASSRLGAEQFF. The DNA for the CDR3 is TGTGCCAGCAGTCGACTAGGGGCTGAGCAGTTCTTC.